These T cell receptor beta chains were read from a single sample in a study of blood T cells in healthy people across ages. TCRdb called the 5' RACE reads again in MiXCR, with one record for every CDR3 protein. The sample holds more than 800,000 distinct CDR3 sequences, over 35% seen once. Sequences were obtained from blood. The receptors here all came from a woman in her fifties or sixties in good health. Both conserved end residues are part of each CDR3. The D gene is left open where the match is weak. Expanded clones are given a class, and other clones once, few, many or no size at all.

v_call: TRBV10-1; j_call: TRBJ2-1; d_call: TRBD2; clone_size: few; cdr3_nt: TGCGCCAGCAGTGGGAGCGGGGGCCTAGACAATGAGCAGTTCTTC; cdr3_aa: CASSGSGGLDNEQFF
v_call: TRBV29-1; j_call: TRBJ2-1; d_call: TRBD1; clone_size: few; cdr3_nt: TGCAGCGTCACCACATACAGGGGGCGAATCCCTAGTGAGCAGTTCTTC; cdr3_aa: CSVTTYRGRIPSEQFF
v_call: TRBV12-3/TRBV12-4; j_call: TRBJ2-5; d_call: TRBD1; clone_size: .; cdr3_nt: TGTGCCAGCAGTCCAAGACAGGGGGCCATCCAAGAGACCCAGTACTTC; cdr3_aa: CASSPRQGAIQETQYF
v_call: TRBV6-6; j_call: TRBJ1-2; d_call: .; clone_size: few; cdr3_nt: TGTGCCAGCAAACTAGTGGGGGGTCGCTATGGCTACACCTTC; cdr3_aa: CASKLVGGRYGYTF
v_call: TRBV7-9; j_call: TRBJ2-5; d_call: .; clone_size: .; cdr3_nt: TGTGCCAGCAGCTTTCAGGATGGGGAGCAGTACTTC; cdr3_aa: CASSFQDGEQYF
v_call: TRBV11-2; j_call: TRBJ2-7; d_call: TRBD2; clone_size: .; cdr3_nt: TGTGCCAGCAGCACCCCTGCGGGAGCCGAGCAGTACTTC; cdr3_aa: CASSTPAGAEQYF
v_call: TRBV20-1; j_call: TRBJ1-2; d_call: TRBD1; clone_size: .; cdr3_nt: TGCAGTGCTAGAGACTCCGGGACAGGACTTTCCTATGGCTACACCTTC; cdr3_aa: CSARDSGTGLSYGYTF
v_call: TRBV7-9; j_call: TRBJ1-2; d_call: .; clone_size: few; cdr3_nt: TGTGCCAGCAGCTTCGGTGAGGGTTTGAGAGGATACACCTTC; cdr3_aa: CASSFGEGLRGYTF
v_call: TRBV20-1; j_call: TRBJ2-1; d_call: TRBD2; clone_size: few; cdr3_nt: TGCAGTGCCCTATCGCGGGAGTACCATGAGCAGTTCTTC; cdr3_aa: CSALSREYHEQFF
v_call: TRBV12-3/TRBV12-4; j_call: TRBJ2-7; d_call: TRBD2; clone_size: .; cdr3_nt: TGTGCCAGCAGTATGACCCGGACTAGCGTTTCCTACGAGCAGTACTTC; cdr3_aa: CASSMTRTSVSYEQYF
v_call: TRBV12-3/TRBV12-4; j_call: TRBJ2-5; d_call: .; clone_size: .; cdr3_nt: TGTGCCAGCAGTAAACGAGGAGATGTGGAGCAGTACTTC; cdr3_aa: CASSKRGDVEQYF
v_call: TRBV12-5; j_call: TRBJ2-7; d_call: .; clone_size: few; cdr3_nt: TGTGCTAGTGGTGGGGTGGGGGGCCCACGCGAGCAGTACTTC; cdr3_aa: CASGGVGGPREQYF
v_call: TRBV6-5; j_call: TRBJ1-2; d_call: TRBD1; clone_size: .; cdr3_nt: TGTGCCAGCAGTTTAGGGGTTGGGACAGGGCCATTTGGCTACACCTTC; cdr3_aa: CASSLGVGTGPFGYTF
v_call: TRBV27; j_call: TRBJ2-7; d_call: TRBD1; clone_size: .; cdr3_nt: TGTGCCAGCAGCCCTTCGGACAGGGTCGGCTACGAGCAGTACTTC; cdr3_aa: CASSPSDRVGYEQYF
v_call: TRBV9; j_call: TRBJ1-2; d_call: TRBD1; clone_size: few; cdr3_nt: TGTGCCAGCAGCGTAGCCCAGGACAGGGGGGACGGCTACACCTTC; cdr3_aa: CASSVAQDRGDGYTF
v_call: TRBV9; j_call: TRBJ2-1; d_call: TRBD2; clone_size: .; cdr3_nt: TGTGCCAGCAGAAAAGAAGGATCTAGCGGACACAATGAGCAGTTCTTC; cdr3_aa: CASRKEGSSGHNEQFF
v_call: TRBV20-1; j_call: TRBJ2-7; d_call: TRBD2; clone_size: once; cdr3_nt: TGCAGTGCTGAAATAGCGGGAAACTACGAGCAGTACTTC; cdr3_aa: CSAEIAGNYEQYF
v_call: TRBV7-8; j_call: TRBJ1-2; d_call: .; clone_size: .; cdr3_nt: TGTGCCAGCAGCCGCCGGTGGGGGGCCTATGGCTACACCTTC; cdr3_aa: CASSRRWGAYGYTF
v_call: TRBV5-1; j_call: TRBJ2-3; d_call: TRBD2; clone_size: .; cdr3_nt: TGCGCCAGCAGCTCCCCGCAAGCGGGAGGGTTCGATACGCAGTATTTT; cdr3_aa: CASSSPQAGGFDTQYF
v_call: TRBV2; j_call: TRBJ2-1; d_call: TRBD2; clone_size: .; cdr3_nt: TGTGCCAGCAGAGGACTAGCGGGAGGGCCGAACTATGAGCAGTTCTTC; cdr3_aa: CASRGLAGGPNYEQFF
v_call: TRBV23-1; j_call: TRBJ1-5; d_call: .; clone_size: .; cdr3_nt: TGCGCCAGACGGATAGGCAATCAGCCCCAGCATTTT; cdr3_aa: CARRIGNQPQHF
v_call: TRBV4-1; j_call: TRBJ2-3; d_call: .; clone_size: .; cdr3_nt: TGCGCCAGCAGCCAAGAGCTGGGGCTGGGCACAGATACGCAGTATTTT; cdr3_aa: CASSQELGLGTDTQYF
v_call: TRBV9; j_call: TRBJ2-1; d_call: TRBD2; clone_size: .; cdr3_nt: TGTGCCAGCCTAATGGGGGCGGGAGGCAATGAGCAGTTCTTC; cdr3_aa: CASLMGAGGNEQFF
v_call: TRBV20-1; j_call: TRBJ2-3; d_call: .; clone_size: .; cdr3_nt: TGCAGTGCCCCGGGGACACTTAGCACAGATACGCAGTATTTT; cdr3_aa: CSAPGTLSTDTQYF
v_call: TRBV7-6; j_call: TRBJ2-5; d_call: TRBD1; clone_size: .; cdr3_nt: TGTGCCAGCAGCTTCCAGGCAGGGGGAGAGCAAGAGACCCAGTACTTC; cdr3_aa: CASSFQAGGEQETQYF
v_call: TRBV20-1; j_call: TRBJ2-7; d_call: TRBD2; clone_size: .; cdr3_nt: TGCAGTGTCACAACTAGCGGGAGCGTCTACGAGCAGTACTTC; cdr3_aa: CSVTTSGSVYEQYF
v_call: TRBV10-2; j_call: TRBJ1-1; d_call: .; clone_size: .; cdr3_nt: TGCGCCAGCAGTGAGTCGGCCAGGGAAGTCGTAGTAGCTTTCTTT; cdr3_aa: CASSESAREVVVAFF
v_call: TRBV5-1; j_call: TRBJ1-2; d_call: .; clone_size: .; cdr3_nt: TGCGCCAGCAGCTTGAAGACAGTCGCTACTAACTATGGCTACACCTTC; cdr3_aa: CASSLKTVATNYGYTF
v_call: TRBV20-1; j_call: TRBJ1-5; d_call: .; clone_size: .; cdr3_nt: TGCAGTGCTGACTTCAGCAATCAGCCCCAGCATTTT; cdr3_aa: CSADFSNQPQHF
v_call: TRBV6-2/TRBV6-3; j_call: TRBJ2-5; d_call: TRBD2; clone_size: .; cdr3_nt: TGTGCCAGCAGACGGGAGGGAGGGCCTAGAGAGACCCAGTACTTC; cdr3_aa: CASRREGGPRETQYF
v_call: TRBV25-1; j_call: TRBJ2-4; d_call: .; clone_size: few; cdr3_nt: TGTGCCAGCAGTGAATCTGGGGCCAAAAACATTCAGTACTTC; cdr3_aa: CASSESGAKNIQYF
v_call: TRBV10-3; j_call: TRBJ2-7; d_call: .; clone_size: .; cdr3_nt: TGTGCCATCAGTGTGCCAGCCTACGAGCAGTACTTC; cdr3_aa: CAISVPAYEQYF
v_call: TRBV5-1; j_call: TRBJ2-7; d_call: .; clone_size: .; cdr3_nt: TGCGCCGGCAGCCCTAAGACAGAGCACTACGAGCAGTACTTC; cdr3_aa: CAGSPKTEHYEQYF
v_call: TRBV29-1; j_call: TRBJ2-7; d_call: .; clone_size: once; cdr3_nt: TGCGGCGTTGAAGGTAACGGAATCCCTTACGAGCAGTACTTC; cdr3_aa: CGVEGNGIPYEQYF
v_call: TRBV27; j_call: TRBJ2-7; d_call: .; clone_size: few; cdr3_nt: TGTGCCAGCAGCCCTATGTCAGGCAATGAGCAGTACTTC; cdr3_aa: CASSPMSGNEQYF
v_call: TRBV5-1; j_call: TRBJ2-6; d_call: .; clone_size: .; cdr3_nt: TGCGCCAGCAGCCAGGACAGAGCTCTGGTTTGGGGGGCCAACGTCCTGACTTTC; cdr3_aa: CASSQDRALVWGANVLTF
v_call: TRBV20-1; j_call: TRBJ2-7; d_call: TRBD1; clone_size: .; cdr3_nt: TGCAGTGCTCCCCCCAGACAGGGAATAATCCCCGACGAGCAGTACTTC; cdr3_aa: CSAPPRQGIIPDEQYF
v_call: TRBV30; j_call: TRBJ2-5; d_call: .; clone_size: few; cdr3_nt: TGTGCCTGGAGTCGAAATTCCGCAGAGACCCAGTACTTC; cdr3_aa: CAWSRNSAETQYF
v_call: TRBV24-1; j_call: TRBJ2-5; d_call: .; clone_size: few; cdr3_nt: TGTGCCACCAGTGATTCCCAAGAGACCCAGTACTTC; cdr3_aa: CATSDSQETQYF
v_call: TRBV7-8; j_call: TRBJ2-1; d_call: TRBD2; clone_size: few; cdr3_nt: TGTGCCAGCAGCTTGGGACTACCCAATGAGCAGTTCTTC; cdr3_aa: CASSLGLPNEQFF
v_call: TRBV10-2; j_call: TRBJ2-3; d_call: .; clone_size: few; cdr3_nt: TGCGCCAGCAGTGAGTCTAGCACAGATACGCAGTATTTT; cdr3_aa: CASSESSTDTQYF
v_call: TRBV6-1; j_call: TRBJ1-6; d_call: .; clone_size: .; cdr3_nt: TGTGCCAGCAGTGTGGCCTGGGTAGCGTCACCCCTCCACTTT; cdr3_aa: CASSVAWVASPLHF
v_call: TRBV12-3/TRBV12-4; j_call: TRBJ2-1; d_call: TRBD1; clone_size: .; cdr3_nt: TGTGCCAGCAGTTACACAGGGGATGAGCAGTTCTTC; cdr3_aa: CASSYTGDEQFF
v_call: TRBV7-2; j_call: TRBJ1-2; d_call: TRBD1; clone_size: many; cdr3_nt: TGTGCCAGCAGCCCCGGGACAGAGGATGGCTACACCTTC; cdr3_aa: CASSPGTEDGYTF
v_call: TRBV27; j_call: TRBJ2-1; d_call: TRBD1; clone_size: once; cdr3_nt: TGTGCCAGCAGTTTATCGAATGGGACAGGGACTACAATGAGGCAGTTCTTC; cdr3_aa: CASSLSNGTGTTMRQFF
v_call: TRBV5-1; j_call: TRBJ1-2; d_call: .; clone_size: .; cdr3_nt: TGCGCCAGCAGCTTGGAGCACGGCTTAAACTATGGCTACACCTTC; cdr3_aa: CASSLEHGLNYGYTF